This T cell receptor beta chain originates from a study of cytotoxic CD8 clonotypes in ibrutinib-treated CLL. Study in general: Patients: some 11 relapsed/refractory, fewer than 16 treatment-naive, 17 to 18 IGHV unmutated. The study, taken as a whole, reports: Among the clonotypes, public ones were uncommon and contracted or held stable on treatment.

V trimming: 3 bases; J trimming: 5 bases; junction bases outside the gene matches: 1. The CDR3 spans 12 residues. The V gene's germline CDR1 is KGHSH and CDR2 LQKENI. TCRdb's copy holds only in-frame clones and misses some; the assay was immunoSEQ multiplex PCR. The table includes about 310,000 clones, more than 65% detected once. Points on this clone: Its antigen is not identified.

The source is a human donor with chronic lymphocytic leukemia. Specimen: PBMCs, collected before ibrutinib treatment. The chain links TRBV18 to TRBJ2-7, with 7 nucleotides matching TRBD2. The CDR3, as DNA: TGTGCCAGCTCACCTGGACTAGACGAGCAGTACTTC. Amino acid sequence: CASSPGLDEQYF.